Listed below are T cell receptor beta chains from one sample, sequenced in a study of long-term antiretroviral therapy in people with HIV. Measured with immunoSEQ multiplex PCR; TCRdb has only the in-frame clones, and not every one. Of approximately 21,000 clones detected, around three quarters appear once; the ten largest clones hold about 9.3%. The specimen was unsorted PBMCs, collected 0.5 years before starting antiretroviral therapy. Receptor source: a man between 18 and 35 years old with HIV. Both conserved end residues are part of each CDR3.

TRBV28,TRBJ2-1,CASLQGSEQFF
TRBV9,TRBJ2-2,CASSVVSGELFF
TRBV6-6,TRBJ2-2,CASSPTRYTNTGELFF
TRBV13,TRBJ2-1,CASSPRGGTIYNEQFF
TRBV11-3,TRBJ2-1,CASSQSLIGTSSYNEQFF
TRBV19,TRBJ2-7,CASTPAGGHYEQYF
TRBV27,TRBJ2-5,CASSHPGTSGSLETQYF
TRBV5-1,TRBJ1-2,CASSPEGTVTSIDGYTF
TRBV9,TRBJ2-3,CASTAVAAAGGPTDTQYF
TRBV7-7,TRBJ2-1,CASSLVAGGLNEQFF
TRBV9,TRBJ2-1,CASSAGPNPDHNEQFF
TRBV6-6,TRBJ2-3,CASSSGTARTDTQYF
TRBV18,.,CASSPLPGPAYEQYF
TRBV6-5,TRBJ1-2,CASSYGRGKSGYTF
TRBV11-2,TRBJ2-5,CASSPPGGTQYF
TRBV6-1,TRBJ1-2,CASSDTGQGVYGYTF
TRBV10-2,TRBJ2-7,CASSDPLWGYEQYF
TRBV5-5,TRBJ1-5,CASRPTLDNQPQHF
TRBV19,TRBJ1-1,CASSYRPATEAFF
TRBV10-3,TRBJ2-3,CAISETGGADTQYF
TRBV19,TRBJ2-1,CASSIAAGLSYNEQFF
TRBV7-6,TRBJ1-6,CASSLVGREGSPLHF
TRBV7-9,TRBJ2-5,CASSLATSGRETQYF
TRBV5-1,TRBJ2-7,CASRQRTGSTYEQYF
TRBV4-3,TRBJ2-7,CASSQDGQGPYEQYF
TRBV15,TRBJ1-5,CATSAQEGAGQPQHF
TRBV9,TRBJ1-1,CASSVGSAAEAFF
TRBV19,TRBJ1-1,CASRTRQEAFF
TRBV5-1,TRBJ2-1,CASSLVIGTGSYNEQFF
TRBV6-5,TRBJ2-5,CASSYKGGGETQYF
TRBV4-3,TRBJ1-3,CASSHRDSGNTIYF
TRBV19,TRBJ2-5,CASSSIQGSQETQYF
TRBV5-1,TRBJ1-1,CASSKGQGRDAFF
TRBV27,TRBJ1-1,CASITSGSAFF
TRBV12-5,TRBJ1-1,CASGLVVGTGAEAFF
TRBV7-2,TRBJ2-2,CASSNRDRYTGELFF
TRBV6-1,TRBJ1-5,CASSATGEGQPQHF
TRBV28,TRBJ2-7,CASSSILGYEQYF
TRBV18,TRBJ2-2,CASSPPRQNTGELFF
TRBV27,TRBJ1-1,CASSSLFRDLLRGAFF
TRBV12-5,TRBJ2-7,CASGWAYEQYF
TRBV19,TRBJ1-5,CASMGSVNQPQHF
TRBV27,TRBJ1-1,CASSLSNRGGRNTEAFF
TRBV6-9,TRBJ1-1,CASITGNTEAFF
TRBV4-3,TRBJ1-1,CASSQDLKGDAFF
TRBV7-6,TRBJ2-1,CATASGPALGGTEQFF
TRBV29-1,TRBJ2-3,CSVEDFRSTDTQYF
TRBV23-1,TRBJ2-7,CASRKPRSTLYEQYF
TRBV4-3,TRBJ1-5,CASSQDRGNQPQHF
TRBV9,TRBJ2-7,CASSYSGGEQYF
TRBV28,TRBJ2-7,CASSFYSQFLYEQYF
TRBV7-9,TRBJ1-4,CASSLEGRSEKLFF
TRBV4-3,TRBJ2-7,CASSQDAGGYEQYF
TRBV7-9,TRBJ2-2,CASSPRDRGNTGELFF
TRBV27,TRBJ2-1,CASTSGRGPSYNEQFF
TRBV7-9,TRBJ2-3,CASSGARGASHNSADTQYF
TRBV27,TRBJ2-2,CASSTRDRNTGELFF